The sequence of this TCR beta chain was determined in a study of blood T cell repertoires in COVID-19. Study-wide context: Donors in the United States, Italy and Spain gave samples during acute or convalescent COVID-19. PBMCs, B-cell-depleted T cells, or T cells provided the cDNA or gDNA that made up the material.

The CDR3 totals 15 residues. Looked up from germline, CDR1 is SGHDT and CDR2 is YYEEEE. V dropped 3 bases and J dropped 2; count of bases not matched to a gene: 5. Repertoires were generated with immunoSEQ multiplex PCR, while TCRdb's copy carries only in-frame clones and drops some. The sample carries approximately 140,000 clones, approximately 82% recorded once. The chain is built from TRBV5-6 and TRBJ1-5, with 7 bases identical to TRBD1. Sequenced input: peripheral blood. This clonotype was sampled from a man aged 35-49 years with active or convalescent COVID-19. The chain's CDR3 is CASSSSDRGNQPQHF. Written as DNA, the CDR3 is TGTGCCAGCAGCTCGTCAGACAGGGGCAATCAGCCCCAGCATTTT.